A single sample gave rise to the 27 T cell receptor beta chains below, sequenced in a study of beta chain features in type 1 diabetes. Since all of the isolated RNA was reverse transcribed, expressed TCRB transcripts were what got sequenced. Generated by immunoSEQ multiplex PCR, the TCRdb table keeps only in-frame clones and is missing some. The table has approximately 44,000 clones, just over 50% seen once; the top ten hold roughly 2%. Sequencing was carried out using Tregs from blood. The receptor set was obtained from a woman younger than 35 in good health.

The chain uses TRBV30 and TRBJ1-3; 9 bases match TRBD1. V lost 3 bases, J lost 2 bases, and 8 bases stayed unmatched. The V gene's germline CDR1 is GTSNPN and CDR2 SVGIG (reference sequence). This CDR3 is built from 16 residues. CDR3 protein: CAWRANRGLPGNTIYF. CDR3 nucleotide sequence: TGTGCCTGGAGGGCTAACAGGGGGCTCCCTGGAAACACCATATATTTT.

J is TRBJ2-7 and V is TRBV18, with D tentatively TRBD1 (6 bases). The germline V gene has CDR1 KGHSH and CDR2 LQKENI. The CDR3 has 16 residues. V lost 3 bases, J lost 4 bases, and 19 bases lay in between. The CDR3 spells CASSPRGSRFPYEQYF. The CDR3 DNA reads TGTGCCAGCTCACCTAGGGGGTCGCGCTTCCCTTACGAGCAGTACTTC. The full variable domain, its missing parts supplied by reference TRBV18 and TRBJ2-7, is NAGVMQNPRHLVRRRGQEARLRCSPMKGHSHVYWYRQLPEEGLKFMVYLQKENIIDESGMPKERFSAEFPKEGPSILRIQQVVRGDSAAYFCASSPRGSRFPYEQYFGPGTRLTVT.

Written as DNA, the CDR3 is TGTGCCAGCAGCTTAGTAGCGGGAGGTGACAATGAGCAGTTCTTC. Translation: CASSLVAGGDNEQFF. This sequence joins TRBV5-5 and TRBJ2-1, with 10 bases that match TRBD2. This CDR3 is 15 amino acids long. CDR1 is SGHKS and CDR2 is YYEKEE in the germline V gene (reference sequence). Trimming cost V 2 bases and J 5 bases; bases outside gene matches: 4.

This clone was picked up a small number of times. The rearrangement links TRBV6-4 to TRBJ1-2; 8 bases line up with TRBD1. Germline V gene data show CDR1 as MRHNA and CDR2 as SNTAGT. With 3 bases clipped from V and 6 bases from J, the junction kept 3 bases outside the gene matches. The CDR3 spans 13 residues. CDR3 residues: CASSDGQGNGYTF. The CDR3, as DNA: TGTGCCAGCAGTGATGGACAGGGAAATGGCTACACCTTC.

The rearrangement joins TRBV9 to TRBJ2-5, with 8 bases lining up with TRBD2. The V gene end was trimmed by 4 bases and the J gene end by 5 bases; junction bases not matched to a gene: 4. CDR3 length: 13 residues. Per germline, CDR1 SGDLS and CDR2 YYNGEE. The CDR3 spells CASSPRGGETQYF. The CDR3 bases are TGTGCCAGCAGCCCCCGCGGGGGGGAGACCCAGTACTTC.

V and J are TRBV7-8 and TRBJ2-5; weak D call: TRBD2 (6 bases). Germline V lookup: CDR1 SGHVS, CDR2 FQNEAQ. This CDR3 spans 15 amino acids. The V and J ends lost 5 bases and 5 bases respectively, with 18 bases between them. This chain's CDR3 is CASSPLVAGRETQYF. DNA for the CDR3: TGTGCCAGCAGCCCTCTAGTGGCGGGACGGGAGACCCAGTACTTC.

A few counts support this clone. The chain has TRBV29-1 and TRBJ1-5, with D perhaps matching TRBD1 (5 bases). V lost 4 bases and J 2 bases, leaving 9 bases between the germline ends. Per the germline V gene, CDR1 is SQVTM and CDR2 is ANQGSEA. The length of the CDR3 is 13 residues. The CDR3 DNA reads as TGCAGCGTTGTGTTCAGGGGCAATCAGCCCCAGCATTTT. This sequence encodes CSVVFRGNQPQHF.

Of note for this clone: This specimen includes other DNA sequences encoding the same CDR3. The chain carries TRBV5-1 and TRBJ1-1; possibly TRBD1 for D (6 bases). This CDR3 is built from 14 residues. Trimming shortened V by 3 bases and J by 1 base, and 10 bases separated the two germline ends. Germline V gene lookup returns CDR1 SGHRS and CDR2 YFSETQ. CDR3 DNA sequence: TGCGCCAGCAGCTCCGGACAGCCGAACACTGAAGCTTTCTTT. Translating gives CASSSGQPNTEAFF. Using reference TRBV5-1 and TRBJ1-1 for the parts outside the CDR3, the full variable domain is KAGVTQTPRYLIKTRGQQVTLSCSPISGHRSVSWYQQTPGQGLQFLFEYFSETQRNKGNFPGRFSGRQFSNSRSEMNVSTLELGDSALYLCASSSGQPNTEAFFGQGTRLTVV.

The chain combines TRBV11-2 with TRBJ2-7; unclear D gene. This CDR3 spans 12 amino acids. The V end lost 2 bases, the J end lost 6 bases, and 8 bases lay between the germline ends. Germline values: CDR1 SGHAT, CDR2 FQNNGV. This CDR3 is CASSLNQAEQYF. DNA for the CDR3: TGTGCCAGCAGCTTAAATCAGGCCGAGCAGTACTTC.

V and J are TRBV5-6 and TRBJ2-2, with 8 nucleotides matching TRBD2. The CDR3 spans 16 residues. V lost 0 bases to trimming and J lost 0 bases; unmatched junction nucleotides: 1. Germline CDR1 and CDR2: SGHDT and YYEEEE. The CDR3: CASSLAGGPNTGELFF. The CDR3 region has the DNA TGTGCCAGCAGCTTGGCGGGAGGGCCGAACACCGGGGAGCTGTTTTTT.

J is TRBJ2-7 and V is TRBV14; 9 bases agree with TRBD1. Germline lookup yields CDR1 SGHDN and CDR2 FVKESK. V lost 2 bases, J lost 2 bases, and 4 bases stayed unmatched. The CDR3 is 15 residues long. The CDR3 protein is CASSQPGQGTYEQYF. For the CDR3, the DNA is TGTGCCAGCAGCCAACCGGGACAGGGAACCTACGAGCAGTACTTC.

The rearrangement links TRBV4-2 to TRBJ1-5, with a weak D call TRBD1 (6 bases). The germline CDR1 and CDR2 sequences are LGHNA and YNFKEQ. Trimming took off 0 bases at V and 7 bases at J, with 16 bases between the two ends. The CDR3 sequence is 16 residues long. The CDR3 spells CASSQDFGTRSQPQHF. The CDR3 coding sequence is TGTGCCAGCAGCCAAGATTTCGGGACAAGAAGCCAGCCCCAGCATTTT.

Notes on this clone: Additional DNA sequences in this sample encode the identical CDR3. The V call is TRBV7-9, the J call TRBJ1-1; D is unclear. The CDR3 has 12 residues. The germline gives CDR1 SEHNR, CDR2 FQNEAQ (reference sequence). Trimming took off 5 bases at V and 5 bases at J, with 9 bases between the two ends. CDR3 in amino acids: CASSPRGTEAFF. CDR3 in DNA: TGTGCCAGCAGCCCCCGAGGGACTGAAGCTTTCTTT.

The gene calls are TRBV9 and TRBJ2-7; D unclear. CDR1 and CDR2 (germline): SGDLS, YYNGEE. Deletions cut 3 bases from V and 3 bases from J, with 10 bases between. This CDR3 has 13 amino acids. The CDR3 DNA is TGTGCCAGCAGCGCCTATACGCTCTACGAGCAGTACTTC. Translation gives CASSAYTLYEQYF.

CDR3 residues: CASSATSGGPNIQYF. CDR3 DNA sequence: TGTGCCAGCAGCGCAACTAGCGGGGGGCCGAACATTCAGTACTTC. The V gene is TRBV6-6, the J gene TRBJ2-4; 12 bases map to TRBD2. Germline CDR1 is MNHNY and CDR2 is SVGAGI (reference sequence). This CDR3 spans 15 amino acids. J gave up 7 bases and V 6 bases, and 7 bases lay outside the gene matches.

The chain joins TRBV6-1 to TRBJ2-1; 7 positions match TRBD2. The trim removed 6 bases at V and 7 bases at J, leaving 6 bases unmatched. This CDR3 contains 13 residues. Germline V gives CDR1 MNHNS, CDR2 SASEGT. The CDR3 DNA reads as TGTGCCAGCAGGAGATGGGGAGGGAATGAGCAGTTCTTC. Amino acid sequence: CASRRWGGNEQFF.

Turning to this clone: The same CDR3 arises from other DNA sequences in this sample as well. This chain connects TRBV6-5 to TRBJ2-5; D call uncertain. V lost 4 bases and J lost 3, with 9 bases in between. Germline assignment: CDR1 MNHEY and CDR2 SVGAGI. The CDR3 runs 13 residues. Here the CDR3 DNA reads TGTGCCAGCAGTTGGAGCAGAGAAGAGACCCAGTACTTC. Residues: CASSWSREETQYF.

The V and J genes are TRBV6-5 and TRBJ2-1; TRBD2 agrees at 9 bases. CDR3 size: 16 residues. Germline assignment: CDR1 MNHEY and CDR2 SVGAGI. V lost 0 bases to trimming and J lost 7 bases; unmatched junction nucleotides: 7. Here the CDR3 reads CASSYSGAGGVNEQFF. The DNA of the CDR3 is TGTGCCAGCAGTTACTCGGGAGCGGGAGGAGTAAATGAGCAGTTCTTC.

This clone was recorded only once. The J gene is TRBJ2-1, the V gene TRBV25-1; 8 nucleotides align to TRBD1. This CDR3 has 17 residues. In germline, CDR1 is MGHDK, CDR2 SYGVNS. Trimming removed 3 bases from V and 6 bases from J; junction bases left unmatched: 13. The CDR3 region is CASSDSPEPTGANEQFF. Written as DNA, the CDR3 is TGTGCCAGCAGTGACTCACCCGAACCGACAGGGGCCAATGAGCAGTTCTTC. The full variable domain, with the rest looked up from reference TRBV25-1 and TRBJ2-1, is EADIYQTPRYLVIGTGKKITLECSQTMGHDKMYWYQQDPGMELHLIHYSYGVNSTEKGDLSSESTVSRIRTEHFPLTLESARPSHTSQYLCASSDSPEPTGANEQFFGPGTRLTVL.

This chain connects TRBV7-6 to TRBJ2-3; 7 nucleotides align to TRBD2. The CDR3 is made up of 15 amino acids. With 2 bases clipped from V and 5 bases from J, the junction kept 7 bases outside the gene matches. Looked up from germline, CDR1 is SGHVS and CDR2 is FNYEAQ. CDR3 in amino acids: CASSLLPSGGDTQYF. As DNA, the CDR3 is TGTGCCAGCAGCTTACTCCCTTCGGGGGGAGATACGCAGTATTTT.

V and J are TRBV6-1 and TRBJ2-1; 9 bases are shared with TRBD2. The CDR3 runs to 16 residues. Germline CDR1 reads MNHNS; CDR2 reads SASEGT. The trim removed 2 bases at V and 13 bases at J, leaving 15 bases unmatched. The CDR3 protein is CASSEYPGTSSYSQFF. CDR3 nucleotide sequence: TGTGCCAGCAGTGAATATCCTGGGACTAGCTCTTATTCCCAGTTCTTC.

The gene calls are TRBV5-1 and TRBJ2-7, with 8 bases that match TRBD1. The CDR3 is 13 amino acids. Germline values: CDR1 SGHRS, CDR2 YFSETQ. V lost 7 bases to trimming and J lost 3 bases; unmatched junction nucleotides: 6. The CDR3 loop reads CASWDRRSYEQYF. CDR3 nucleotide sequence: TGCGCCAGCTGGGACAGGAGGAGCTACGAGCAGTACTTC.

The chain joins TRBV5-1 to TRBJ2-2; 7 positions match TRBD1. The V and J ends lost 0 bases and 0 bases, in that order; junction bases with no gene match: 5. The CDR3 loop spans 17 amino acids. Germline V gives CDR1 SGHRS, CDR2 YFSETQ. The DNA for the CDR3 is TGCGCCAGCAGCTTGGATCCCCAGGGGGCGAACACCGGGGAGCTGTTTTTT. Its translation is CASSLDPQGANTGELFF.

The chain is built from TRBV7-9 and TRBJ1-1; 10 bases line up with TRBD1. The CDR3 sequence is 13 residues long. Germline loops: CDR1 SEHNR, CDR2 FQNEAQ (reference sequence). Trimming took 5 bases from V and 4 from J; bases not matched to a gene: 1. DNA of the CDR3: TGTGCCAGCAGCCGGGACAGGGGCACTGAAGCTTTCTTT. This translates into CASSRDRGTEAFF. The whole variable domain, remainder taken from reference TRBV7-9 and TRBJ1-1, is DTGVSQNPRHKITKRGQNVTFRCDPISEHNRLYWYRQTLGQGPEFLTYFQNEAQLEKSRLLSDRFSAERPKGSFSTLEIQRTEQGDSAMYLCASSRDRGTEAFFGQGTRLTVV.

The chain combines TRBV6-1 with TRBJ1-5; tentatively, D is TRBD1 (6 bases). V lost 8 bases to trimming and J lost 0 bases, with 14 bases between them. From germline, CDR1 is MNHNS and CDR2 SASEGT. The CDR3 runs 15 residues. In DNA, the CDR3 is TGTGCCAGCCACTCGGACAGCTTTAGCAATCAGCCCCAGCATTTT. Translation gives CASHSDSFSNQPQHF.

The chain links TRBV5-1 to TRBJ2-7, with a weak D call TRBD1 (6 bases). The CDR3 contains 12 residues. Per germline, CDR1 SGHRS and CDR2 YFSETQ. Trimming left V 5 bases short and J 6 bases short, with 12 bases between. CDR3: CASSGGRGEQYF. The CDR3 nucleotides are TGCGCCAGCAGTGGGGGCAGGGGCGAGCAGTACTTC.

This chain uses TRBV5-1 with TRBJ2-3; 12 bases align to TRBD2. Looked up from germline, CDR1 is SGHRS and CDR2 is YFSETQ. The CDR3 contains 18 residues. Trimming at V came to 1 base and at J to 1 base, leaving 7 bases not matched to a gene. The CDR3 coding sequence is TGCGCCAGCAGCTTGTGGACTAGCGGGACTCAAGGCACAGATACGCAGTATTTT. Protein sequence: CASSLWTSGTQGTDTQYF.